Listed below are T cell receptor beta chains from one sample, sequenced in a study of T cell changes during pregnancy in multiple sclerosis. Using immunoSEQ multiplex PCR, the repertoire was profiled, and TCRdb retains in-frame clones only, with some absent. The data show about 80,000 clones, 90% to 95% seen once. The sequenced sample was peripheral blood, obtained before pregnancy. These receptors originate from a female donor with multiple sclerosis, enrolled in a pregnancy study. The CDR3 runs from the conserved cysteine through the conserved F or W. A D gene is named only where the DNA matches it firmly. A row's size may be missing; if present it is once, few, many or a size class.

v_gene	abundance	d_gene	j_gene	CDR3aa	CDR3nt
TRBV18	few	-	TRBJ1-5	CASSPGAGDGQPQHF	TGTGCCAGCTCACCAGGGGCAGGGGACGGTCAGCCCCAGCATTTT
TRBV5-4	-	TRBD1	TRBJ2-3	CASSRGEGAGVDTQYF	TGTGCCAGCAGCCGGGGTGAGGGGGCCGGGGTAGATACGCAGTATTTT
TRBV27	-	-	TRBJ1-1	CASKQVMNTEAFF	TGTGCCAGCAAGCAAGTTATGAACACTGAAGCTTTCTTT
TRBV2	-	-	TRBJ2-5	CASSGGVLEYF	TGTGCCAGCAGTGGGGGGGTCCTCGAGTACTTC
TRBV6-5	-	-	TRBJ2-7	CASSNGGSSYEQYF	TGTGCCAGCAGCAACGGGGGAAGCTCCTACGAGCAGTACTTC
TRBV5-1	-	TRBD1	TRBJ2-7	CASRANFGTGDEQYF	TGCGCCAGCAGAGCGAACTTCGGGACAGGTGACGAGCAGTACTTC
TRBV27	-	-	TRBJ2-7	CASSLAGSYEQYF	TGTGCCAGCAGTTTAGCGGGCTCCTACGAGCAGTACTTC
TRBV19	-	-	TRBJ2-7	CASRRDKSYEQYF	TGTGCCAGTAGAAGGGACAAATCCTACGAGCAGTACTTC
TRBV7-3	-	TRBD1	TRBJ1-2	CASSRQGEGYTF	TGTGCCAGCAGTCGACAGGGTGAAGGCTACACCTTC
TRBV10-2	once	TRBD2	TRBJ2-7	CASSESFPSGIYEQYF	TGCGCCAGCAGTGAGTCGTTCCCTAGCGGAATCTACGAGCAGTACTTC
TRBV7-7	once	-	TRBJ2-1	CAIGRGNEQFF	TGTGCTATTGGACGGGGTAATGAGCAGTTCTTC
TRBV9	-	TRBD2	TRBJ2-5	CASSWTSGGAETQYF	TGTGCCAGCAGCTGGACTAGCGGGGGGGCCGAGACCCAGTACTTC
TRBV6-5	-	TRBD1	TRBJ1-5	CASSSEQGWQPQHF	TGTGCCAGCAGTTCCGAACAGGGGTGGCAGCCCCAGCATTTT
TRBV27	-	-	TRBJ2-5	CASSLGASRQETQYF	TGTGCCAGCAGTTTAGGGGCGTCTAGACAAGAGACCCAGTACTTC
TRBV5-6	-	TRBD1	TRBJ2-7	CASSLMGQGWYEQYF	TGTGCCAGCAGCTTGATGGGACAGGGTTGGTACGAGCAGTACTTC
TRBV7-3	-	TRBD1	TRBJ2-3	CASSLNRGQPDTQYF	TGTGCCAGCAGCCTTAACAGGGGGCAACCAGATACGCAGTATTTT
TRBV9	few	TRBD1	TRBJ1-3	CASSPPGGTGNTIYF	TGTGCCAGCAGCCCTCCAGGGGGCACAGGAAACACCATATATTTT
TRBV7-3	-	-	TRBJ2-1	CASSLNNRVTYNEQFF	TGTGCCAGCAGCTTAAATAACAGGGTAACGTACAATGAGCAGTTCTTC
TRBV27	once	-	TRBJ1-6	CASMWTNNSPLHF	TGTGCCAGCATGTGGACAAATAATTCACCCCTCCACTTT
TRBV6-4	-	-	TRBJ2-7	CASSDFRSYEQYF	TGTGCCAGCAGTGACTTCAGATCCTACGAGCAGTACTTC
TRBV19	-	-	TRBJ1-5	CATGIGGQPQHF	TGTGCCACGGGGATAGGTGGTCAGCCCCAGCATTTT
TRBV18	-	-	TRBJ1-4	CASSPGATNEKLFF	TGTGCCAGCTCCCCCGGTGCGACTAATGAAAAACTGTTTTTT
TRBV9	once	-	TRBJ2-1	CASTSAGGRNEQFF	TGTGCCAGCACCTCAGCAGGGGGGCGAAATGAGCAGTTCTTC
TRBV6-1	-	-	TRBJ2-3	CASSEAAASTDTQYF	TGTGCCAGCAGTGAAGCGGCTGCTAGCACAGATACGCAGTATTTT
TRBV27	-	TRBD1	TRBJ2-5	CASSTRFWDRPQETQYF	TGTGCCAGCAGTACCCGATTTTGGGACAGACCCCAAGAGACCCAGTACTTC
TRBV11-1	once	-	TRBJ2-2	CASSPGFFDTGELFF	TGTGCCAGCAGCCCCGGGTTTTTTGACACCGGGGAGCTGTTTTTT
TRBV7-2	-	TRBD1	TRBJ1-2	CASSIHRGLDMANYGYTF	TGTGCCAGCAGCATCCACAGGGGGCTTGATATGGCTAACTATGGCTACACCTTC
TRBV2	-	-	TRBJ2-1	CASSAGSRTNEQFF	TGTGCCAGCAGTGCAGGGTCCAGGACCAATGAGCAGTTCTTC
TRBV9	-	TRBD1	TRBJ2-2	CASSPGTWDRPDTGELFF	TGTGCCAGCAGCCCTGGCACATGGGACAGGCCAGACACCGGGGAGCTGTTTTTT
TRBV27	-	TRBD2	TRBJ2-1	CASRSLLAGLYNEQFF	TGTGCCAGCAGGTCCCTACTAGCGGGGCTCTACAATGAGCAGTTCTTC
TRBV5-8	-	TRBD2	TRBJ2-7	CASSLPLAGATYEQYF	TGTGCCAGCAGCTTGCCACTAGCGGGGGCAACCTACGAGCAGTACTTC
TRBV2	-	TRBD1	TRBJ2-2	CASRGQGNTGELFF	TGTGCCAGCAGAGGACAGGGTAACACCGGGGAGCTGTTTTTT
TRBV6-5	-	TRBD1	TRBJ2-2	CASSGQDGGELFF	TGTGCCAGTTCAGGACAGGATGGCGGGGAGCTGTTTTTT
TRBV20-1	-	-	TRBJ2-3	CSVGAADTQYF	TGCAGCGTGGGCGCTGCAGATACGCAGTATTTT
TRBV7-9	-	-	TRBJ2-2	CLFGPGELFF	TGTTTGTTCGGTCCCGGGGAGCTGTTTTTT
TRBV12-5	-	-	TRBJ1-5	CASGPDSNQPQHF	TGTGCTAGTGGCCCAGATAGCAATCAGCCCCAGCATTTT
TRBV5-6	-	-	TRBJ1-2	CASSPGQNYGYTF	TGTGCCAGCAGCCCCGGACAAAACTATGGCTACACCTTC
TRBV2	-	-	TRBJ2-5	CTSSVELQETQYF	TGTACCAGCAGTGTTGAGCTACAAGAGACCCAGTACTTC